This T cell receptor (beta chain) was documented in a study of blood T cell repertoires in COVID-19. Assay: immunoSEQ multiplex PCR; the TCRdb copy retains only in-frame clones and omits some. This table has roughly 65,000 clones, over 85% appearing once. Germline V gene data show CDR1 as SGHRS and CDR2 as YFSETQ. V lost 0 bases to trimming and J lost 7 bases, with 11 bases between them. This CDR3 has 15 amino acids. The clonotype was recovered from a man in his sixties with acute or convalescent COVID-19. The specimen sequenced was peripheral blood. The chain is built from TRBV5-1 and TRBJ1-6, with D hard to call. CDR3 nucleotide sequence: TGCGCCAGCAGCTTGGCCGAGGCAGTCAATTCACCCCTCCACTTT. It codes for CASSLAEAVNSPLHF.